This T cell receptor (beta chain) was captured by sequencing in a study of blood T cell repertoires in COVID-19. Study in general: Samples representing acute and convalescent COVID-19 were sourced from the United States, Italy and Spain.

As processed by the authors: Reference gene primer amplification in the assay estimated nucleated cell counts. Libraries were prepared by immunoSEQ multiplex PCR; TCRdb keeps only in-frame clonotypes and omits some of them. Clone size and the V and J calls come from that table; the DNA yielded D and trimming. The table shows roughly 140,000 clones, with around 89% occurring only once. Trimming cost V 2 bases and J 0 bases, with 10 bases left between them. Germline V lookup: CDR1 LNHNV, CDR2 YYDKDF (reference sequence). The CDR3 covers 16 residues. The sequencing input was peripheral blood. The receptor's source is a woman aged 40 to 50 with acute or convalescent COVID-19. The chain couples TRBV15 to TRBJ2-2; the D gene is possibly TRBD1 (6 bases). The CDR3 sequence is CATSRIRDTNTGELFF. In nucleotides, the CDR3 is TGTGCCACCAGCAGAATCCGGGACACGAACACCGGGGAGCTGTTTTTT.